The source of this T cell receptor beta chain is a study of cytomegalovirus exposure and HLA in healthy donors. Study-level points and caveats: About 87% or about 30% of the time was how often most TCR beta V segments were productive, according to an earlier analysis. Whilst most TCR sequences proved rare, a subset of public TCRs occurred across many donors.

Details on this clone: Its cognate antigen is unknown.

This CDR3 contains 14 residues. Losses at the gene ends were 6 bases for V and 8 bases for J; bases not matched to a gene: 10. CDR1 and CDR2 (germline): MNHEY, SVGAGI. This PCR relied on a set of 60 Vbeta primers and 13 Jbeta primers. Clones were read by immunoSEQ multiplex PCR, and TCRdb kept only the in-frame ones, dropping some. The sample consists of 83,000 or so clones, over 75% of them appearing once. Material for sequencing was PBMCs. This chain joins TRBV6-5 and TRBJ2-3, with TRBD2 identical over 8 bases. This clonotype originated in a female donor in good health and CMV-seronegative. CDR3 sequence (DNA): TGTGCCAGCAGCATGATAGTCGCGGGAGGTACGCAGTATTTT. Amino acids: CASSMIVAGGTQYF.